Shown below are 23 T cell receptor beta chains from a single sample sequenced in a study of T cell repertoires in cytomegalovirus infection. TCRdb reanalysed the reads using MiXCR and keeps one entry per CDR3 protein. The sample lists approximately 250,000 distinct CDR3 sequences; approximately 10% were seen once. Specimen: PBMCs. Source of these receptors: a human donor in good health (CMV status not recorded). Some clones in this sample may be carry-over from other donors' samples.

The V gene is TRBV2, the J gene TRBJ2-3, with TRBD2 identical over 9 bases. The CDR3 is 14 residues long. After removal of 7 bases from V and 4 bases from J, the junction contained 6 bases not matched to a gene. Germline V gives CDR1 SNHLY, CDR2 FYNNEI. In nucleotides, the CDR3 is TGTGCCAGCAACCGCGGGGGGGCTGCAGATACGCAGTATTTT. It codes for CASNRGGAADTQYF.

Only a few counts were recorded for this clonotype. J is TRBJ1-5 and V is TRBV28, with D possibly matching TRBD1 (6 bases). The CDR3 contains 13 residues. The ends were cut back, 3 bases at V and 6 bases at J, with 9 bases in the middle. Germline V gene lookup returns CDR1 MDHEN and CDR2 SYDVKM. The CDR3 reads CASSFGGAQPQHF. The CDR3 DNA is TGTGCCAGCAGTTTTGGGGGGGCTCAGCCCCAGCATTTT.

This clonotype was recorded at least ten times. The J gene is TRBJ1-6, the V gene TRBV15, with a weak D call TRBD1 (5 bases). CDR1 is LNHNV, CDR2 YYDKDF, per germline (reference sequence). The CDR3 consists of 14 residues. V shed 3 bases and J shed 7 bases, with 10 bases lying between them. The CDR3 spells CATSRDTGNSPLHF. CDR3 bases: TGTGCCACCAGCAGGGACACTGGAAATTCACCCCTCCACTTT.

A few counts support this clonotype. This rearrangement joins TRBV20-1 to TRBJ1-5; D is perhaps TRBD1 (6 bases). Germline V CDR1 and CDR2: DFQATT, SNEGSKA (reference sequence). CDR3 length: 13 amino acids. The V and J ends lost 0 bases and 7 bases respectively, with 10 bases between them. This chain's CDR3 is CSARDPRGQPQHF. CDR3 sequence (DNA): TGCAGTGCTAGAGATCCCAGGGGCCAGCCCCAGCATTTT.

This clonotype occurred a few times. The chain uses TRBV10-2 and TRBJ1-5, with a possible D match to TRBD1 (5 bases). V dropped 4 bases and J dropped 7 bases, with 11 bases sitting between them. The CDR3 has 13 residues. CDR1 is WSHSY and CDR2 is SAAADI in the germline V gene. This CDR3 reads CASSGGVGQPQHF. Here the CDR3 DNA reads TGCGCCAGCAGTGGAGGGGTGGGCCAGCCCCAGCATTTT.

In this sample, this clonotype turned up many times. This rearrangement joins TRBV7-2 to TRBJ2-3; D unresolved. The V end was cut by 5 bases, the J end by 6 bases, with 12 bases between. The CDR3 is 13 residues long. Per germline, CDR1 SGHTA and CDR2 FQGNSA. This CDR3 is CASSPEPVDTQYF. CDR3 DNA sequence: TGTGCCAGCAGCCCGGAACCTGTGGATACGCAGTATTTT. Supplemented by reference TRBV7-2 and TRBJ2-3, the full variable domain reads GAGVSQSPSNKVTEKGKDVELRCDPISGHTALYWYRQSLGQGLEFLIYFQGNSAPDKSGLPSDRFSAERTGGSVSTLTIQRTQQEDSAVYLCASSPEPVDTQYFGPGTRLTVL.

The CDR3 reads CASSPQGHYGYTF. CDR3 DNA sequence: TGTGCCAGCAGCCCACAGGGTCACTATGGCTACACCTTC. The chain carries TRBV14 and TRBJ1-2; possibly TRBD1 for D (6 bases). There are 13 residues in the CDR3. Germline lookup yields CDR1 SGHDN and CDR2 FVKESK. V was trimmed by 4 bases and J by 3 bases, leaving 9 bases between them.

This clonotype showed up many times. J is TRBJ2-3 and V is TRBV20-1; D ambiguous. This CDR3 is 14 amino acids long. CDR1 is DFQATT and CDR2 is SNEGSKA in the germline V gene (reference sequence). V lost 4 bases and J 2 bases, leaving 13 bases between the germline ends. The CDR3 here is CSATREGYTDTQYF. The CDR3 DNA reads as TGCAGTGCTACCCGAGAAGGCTACACAGATACGCAGTATTTT.

The chain carries TRBV28 and TRBJ1-4; D remains unclear. CDR1 is MDHEN and CDR2 is SYDVKM in the germline V gene. With 3 bases removed from V and 0 bases from J, the gap between germline ends came to 8 bases. The CDR3 extends over 15 amino acids. CDR3 protein: CASSLRQATNEKLFF. Here the CDR3 DNA reads TGTGCCAGCAGTTTGAGGCAGGCAACTAATGAAAAACTGTTTTTT.

This rearrangement joins TRBV18 to TRBJ2-3; D is undetermined. CDR1 and CDR2 from the germline V gene are KGHSH and LQKENI. V gave up 1 base and J gave up 2 bases, with 4 bases separating them. The CDR3 spans 13 residues. The CDR3: CASSPQDTDTQYF. The CDR3 region has the DNA TGTGCCAGCTCACCACAGGACACAGATACGCAGTATTTT.

This clonotype was counted at least ten times. The genes are TRBV7-2 and TRBJ1-2, with a weak D call TRBD1 (6 bases). V dropped 0 bases and J dropped 8 bases, with 13 bases sitting between them. The CDR3 contains 14 residues. Germline V lookup: CDR1 SGHTA, CDR2 FQGNSA. The DNA for the CDR3 is TGTGCCAGCAGCTTAGCGCGACAGGCGCCAGGCTACACCTTC. Amino acid sequence: CASSLARQAPGYTF.

Remarks on this clonotype: A much larger clone sits a single nucleotide away, making a read error possible. The V and J genes are TRBV12-3 or TRBV12-4 and TRBJ2-7; 7 bases agree with TRBD1. CDR3 length: 14 residues. The CDR3 loop reads CAGRATGQSYEQYF. In DNA form, the CDR3 reads TGTGCCGGCAGGGCAACGGGACAGTCCTACGAGCAGTACTTC.

The table lists this clonotype with a few counts. This chain links TRBV29-1 with TRBJ2-7, with 10 positions matching TRBD1. Germline assignment: CDR1 SQVTM and CDR2 ANQGSEA. The junction had 6 bases not matched to a gene; V was cut back by 6 bases and J by 4 bases. The CDR3 runs to 13 residues. DNA for the CDR3: TGCAGCGTCGGACAGGGGGTAGGATACGAGCAGTACTTC. This codes for CSVGQGVGYEQYF.

This clonotype occurred a few times. The CDR3 nucleotides are TGTGCCAGTAGTTCTCGGACGGAGAACACTGAAGCTTTCTTT. The encoded protein is CASSSRTENTEAFF. The rearrangement links TRBV19 to TRBJ1-1; unclear D gene. The germline V gene has CDR1 LNHDA and CDR2 SQIVND (reference sequence). This CDR3 has 14 amino acids. V shed 5 bases and J shed 1 base, with 11 bases lying between them.

This clonotype was detected ten times or more. The chain employs TRBV7-9 and TRBJ1-1; tentatively, D is TRBD1 (6 bases). V was cut by 4 bases and J by 8 bases, with 17 bases left in between. The germline gives CDR1 SEHNR, CDR2 FQNEAQ (reference sequence). This CDR3 has 14 amino acids. The CDR3 region is CASSSVPGQPEAFF. The CDR3 DNA sequence: TGTGCCAGCAGCTCCGTCCCGGGACAACCAGAAGCTTTCTTT.

This clonotype came up many times. The rearrangement uses TRBV7-6 and TRBJ2-1; D unresolved. Per the germline V gene, CDR1 is SGHVS and CDR2 is FNYEAQ. The V gene lost 5 bases and the J gene lost 0 bases, with 14 bases spanning the gap. The CDR3 runs 16 residues. The CDR3 loop reads CASSREVHLSYNEQFF. Here the CDR3 DNA reads TGTGCCAGCAGCAGAGAGGTACACCTCTCCTACAATGAGCAGTTCTTC.

The J gene is TRBJ1-2, the V gene TRBV28; D is undetermined. V was clipped by 3 bases and J by 6 bases, with 17 bases between them. Per germline, CDR1 MDHEN and CDR2 SYDVKM. CDR3 length equals 15 residues. The chain's CDR3 is CASSFSPRSGDGYTF. CDR3 bases: TGTGCCAGCAGTTTCAGCCCCCGCTCAGGTGATGGCTACACCTTC.

V usage is TRBV5-4 and J usage is TRBJ2-5; D remains ambiguous. The V end lost 0 bases, the J end lost 5 bases, and 11 bases lay between the germline ends. Germline V CDR1 and CDR2: SGHNT, YYREEE (reference sequence). This CDR3 has 14 amino acids. The CDR3 region is CASSLEGRPETQYF. The DNA for the CDR3 is TGTGCCAGCAGCTTGGAAGGGCGGCCGGAGACCCAGTACTTC.

The rearrangement links TRBV7-3 to TRBJ2-5; D ambiguous. V was shortened by 0 bases and J by 5 bases, with 7 bases between the two germline ends. From germline, CDR1 is SGHTA and CDR2 FQGTGA. This CDR3 is 13 amino acids long. The CDR3 DNA reads TGTGCCAGCAGCTTAACTTGGGCTGAGACCCAGTACTTC. Translated: CASSLTWAETQYF.

This clonotype was observed many times. V gene TRBV19 combines with J gene TRBJ1-4; D not resolved. CDR3 size: 15 residues. In germline, CDR1 is LNHDA, CDR2 SQIVND (reference sequence). V shed 7 bases and J shed 0 bases, with 12 bases lying between them. CDR3 amino acids: CASTSDFATNEKLFF. CDR3 in DNA: TGTGCCAGTACAAGTGACTTTGCAACTAATGAAAAACTGTTTTTT.

This clonotype was seen more than once but under ten times. The chain joins TRBV4-2 to TRBJ2-1; TRBD2 aligns across 7 bases. With V trimmed by 0 bases and J by 0 bases, 5 bases remained unmatched. Germline V gene sequence: CDR1 LGHNA, CDR2 YNFKEQ. This CDR3 spans 17 amino acids. The CDR3 nucleotides read TGTGCCAGCAGCCAAGAGCTAGCGGTCAGCTCCTACAATGAGCAGTTCTTC. It specifies CASSQELAVSSYNEQFF.

The chain uses TRBV24-1 and TRBJ1-6, with 7 bases lining up with TRBD1. The ends lost 8 bases at V and 7 bases at J; junction bases unmatched: 7. Germline V lookup: CDR1 KGHDR, CDR2 SFDVKD. CDR3 length: 14 amino acids. The CDR3 loop is CATNGTARNSPLHF. The CDR3 nucleotides read TGTGCCACCAACGGGACAGCCAGAAATTCACCCCTCCACTTT.

Ten or more counts support this clonotype. This chain joins TRBV7-2 and TRBJ1-5, with D unclear. This CDR3 has 14 residues. CDR1 SGHTA and CDR2 FQGNSA come from the germline V gene. The ends were cut back, 5 bases at V and 7 bases at J, with 15 bases in the middle. CDR3 residues: CASSPNLGRQPQHF. The CDR3 DNA follows: TGTGCCAGCAGCCCCAATCTGGGAAGACAGCCCCAGCATTTT.